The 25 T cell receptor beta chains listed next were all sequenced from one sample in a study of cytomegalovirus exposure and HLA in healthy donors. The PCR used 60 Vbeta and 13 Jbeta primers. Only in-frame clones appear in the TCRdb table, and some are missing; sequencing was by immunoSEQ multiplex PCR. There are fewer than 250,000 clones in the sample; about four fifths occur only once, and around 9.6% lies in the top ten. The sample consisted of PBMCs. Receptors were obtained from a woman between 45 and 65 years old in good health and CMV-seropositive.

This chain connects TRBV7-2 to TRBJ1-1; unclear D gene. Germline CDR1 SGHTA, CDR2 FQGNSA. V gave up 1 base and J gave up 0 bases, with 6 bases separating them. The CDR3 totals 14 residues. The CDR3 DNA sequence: TGTGCCAGCAGCTTAGGTGGCATGAACACTGAAGCTTTCTTT. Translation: CASSLGGMNTEAFF.

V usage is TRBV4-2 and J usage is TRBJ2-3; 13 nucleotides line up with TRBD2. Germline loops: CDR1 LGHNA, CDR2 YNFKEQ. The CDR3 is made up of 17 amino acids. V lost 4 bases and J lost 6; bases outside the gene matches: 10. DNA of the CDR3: TGTGCCAGCAGCCCTTTGGGACTAGCGGGAACTGAGGATACGCAGTATTTT. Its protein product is CASSPLGLAGTEDTQYF.

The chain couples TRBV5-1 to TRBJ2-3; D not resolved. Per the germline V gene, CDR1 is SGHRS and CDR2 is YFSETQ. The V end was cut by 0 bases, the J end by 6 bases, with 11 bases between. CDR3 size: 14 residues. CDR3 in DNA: TGCGCCAGCAGCTTGGACTCATCCGCTGATACGCAGTATTTT. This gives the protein CASSLDSSADTQYF. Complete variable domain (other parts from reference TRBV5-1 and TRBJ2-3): KAGVTQTPRYLIKTRGQQVTLSCSPISGHRSVSWYQQTPGQGLQFLFEYFSETQRNKGNFPGRFSGRQFSNSRSEMNVSTLELGDSALYLCASSLDSSADTQYFGPGTRLTVL.

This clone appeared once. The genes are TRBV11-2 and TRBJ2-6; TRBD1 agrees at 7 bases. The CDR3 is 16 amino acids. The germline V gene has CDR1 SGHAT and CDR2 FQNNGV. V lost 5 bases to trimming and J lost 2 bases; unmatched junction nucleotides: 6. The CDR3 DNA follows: TGTGCCAGCAGCGTAACAGGGGTAGCTGGGGCCAACGTCCTGACTTTC. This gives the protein CASSVTGVAGANVLTF.

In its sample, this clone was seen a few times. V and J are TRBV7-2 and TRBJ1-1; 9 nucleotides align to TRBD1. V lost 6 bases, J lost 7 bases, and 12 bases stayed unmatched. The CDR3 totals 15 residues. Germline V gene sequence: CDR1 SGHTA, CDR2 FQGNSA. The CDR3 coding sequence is TGTGCCAGCAGGGGGACAGGGTCTAAGCGGCTTGAAGCTTTCTTT. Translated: CASRGTGSKRLEAFF.

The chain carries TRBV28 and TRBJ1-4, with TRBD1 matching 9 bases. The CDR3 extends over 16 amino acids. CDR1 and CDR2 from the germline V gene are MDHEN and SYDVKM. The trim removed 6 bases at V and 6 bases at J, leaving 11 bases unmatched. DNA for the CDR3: TGTGCCAGCAGGAATTCGTACAGGGGGCCAGATGAAAAACTGTTTTTT. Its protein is CASRNSYRGPDEKLFF.

The CDR3 DNA is TGTGCCAGCAGTTTATCGGGTACCACAGATACGCAGTATTTT. It specifies CASSLSGTTDTQYF. The V call is TRBV28, the J call TRBJ2-3; unclear D gene. V lost 1 base and J lost 2, with 7 bases in between. CDR1 MDHEN and CDR2 SYDVKM come from the germline V gene. This CDR3 has 14 amino acids.

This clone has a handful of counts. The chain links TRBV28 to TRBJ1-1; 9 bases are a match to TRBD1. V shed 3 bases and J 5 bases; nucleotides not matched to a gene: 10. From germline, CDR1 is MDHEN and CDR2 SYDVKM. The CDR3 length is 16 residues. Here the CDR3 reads CASSFELNRGRTEAFF. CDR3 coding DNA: TGTGCCAGCAGTTTCGAACTAAACAGGGGGCGAACTGAAGCTTTCTTT.

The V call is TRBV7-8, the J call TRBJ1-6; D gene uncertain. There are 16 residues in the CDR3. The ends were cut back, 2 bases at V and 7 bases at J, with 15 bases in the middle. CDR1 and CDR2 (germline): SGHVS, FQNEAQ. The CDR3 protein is CASSLLGLTGNSPLHF. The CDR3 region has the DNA TGTGCCAGCAGCTTATTGGGTTTGACGGGGAATTCACCCCTCCACTTT.

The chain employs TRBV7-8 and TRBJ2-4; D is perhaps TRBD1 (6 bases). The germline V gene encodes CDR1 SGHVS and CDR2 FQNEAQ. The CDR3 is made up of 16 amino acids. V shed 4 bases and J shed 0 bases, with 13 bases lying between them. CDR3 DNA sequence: TGTGCCAGCAGCTCCCCGGACAGACTAGCCAAAAACATTCAGTACTTC. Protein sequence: CASSSPDRLAKNIQYF.

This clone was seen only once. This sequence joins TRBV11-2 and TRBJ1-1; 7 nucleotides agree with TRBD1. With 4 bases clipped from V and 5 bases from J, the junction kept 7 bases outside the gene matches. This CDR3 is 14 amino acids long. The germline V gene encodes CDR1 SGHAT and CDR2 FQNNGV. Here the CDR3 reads CASSSDRVGTEAFF. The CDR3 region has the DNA TGTGCCAGCAGCTCCGACAGGGTGGGTACTGAAGCTTTCTTT.

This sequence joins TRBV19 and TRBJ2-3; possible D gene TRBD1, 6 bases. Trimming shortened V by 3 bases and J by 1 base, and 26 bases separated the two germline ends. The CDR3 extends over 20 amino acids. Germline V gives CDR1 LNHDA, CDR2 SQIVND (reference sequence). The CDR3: CASSMGATASGDPRTDTQYF. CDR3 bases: TGTGCCAGTAGTATGGGGGCGACGGCCTCTGGGGATCCGCGCACAGATACGCAGTATTTT.

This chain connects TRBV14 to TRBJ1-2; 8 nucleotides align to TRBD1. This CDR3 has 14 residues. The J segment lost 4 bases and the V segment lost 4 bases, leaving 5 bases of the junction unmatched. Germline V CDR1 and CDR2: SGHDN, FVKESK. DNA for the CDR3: TGTGCCAGCAGCCCGGACAGGGCTTTCTATGGCTACACCTTC. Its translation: CASSPDRAFYGYTF.

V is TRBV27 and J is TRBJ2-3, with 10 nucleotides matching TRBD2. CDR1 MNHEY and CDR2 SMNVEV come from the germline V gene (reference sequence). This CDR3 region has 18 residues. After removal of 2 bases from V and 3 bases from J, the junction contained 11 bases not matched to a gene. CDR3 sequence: CASSLTPYSGGMTDTQYF. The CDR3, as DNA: TGTGCCAGCAGTTTAACCCCATATAGCGGGGGGATGACAGATACGCAGTATTTT.

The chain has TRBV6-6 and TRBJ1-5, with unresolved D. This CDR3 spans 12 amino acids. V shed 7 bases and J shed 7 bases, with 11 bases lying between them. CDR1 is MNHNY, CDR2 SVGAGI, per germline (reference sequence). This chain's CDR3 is CASTRPQQPQHF. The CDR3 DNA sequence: TGTGCCAGCACCAGGCCCCAACAGCCCCAGCATTTT.

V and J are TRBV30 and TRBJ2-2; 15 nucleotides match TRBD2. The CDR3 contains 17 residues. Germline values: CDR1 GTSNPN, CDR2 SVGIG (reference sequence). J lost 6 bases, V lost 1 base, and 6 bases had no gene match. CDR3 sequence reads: CAWSGGLAGGPAGELFF. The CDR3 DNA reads TGTGCCTGGAGTGGCGGACTAGCGGGGGGGCCGGCCGGGGAGCTGTTTTTT. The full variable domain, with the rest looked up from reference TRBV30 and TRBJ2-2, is SQTIHQWPATLVQPVGSPLSLECTVEGTSNPNLYWYRQAAGRGLQLLFYSVGIGQISSEVPQNLSASRPQDRQFILSSKKLLLSDSGFYLCAWSGGLAGGPAGELFFGEGSRLTVL.

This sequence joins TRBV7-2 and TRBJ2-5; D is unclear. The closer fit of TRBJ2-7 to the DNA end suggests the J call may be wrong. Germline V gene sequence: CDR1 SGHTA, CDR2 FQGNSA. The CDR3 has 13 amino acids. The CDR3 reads CASSLRTAPEQYF. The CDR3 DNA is TGTGCCAGCAGCTTAAGAACAGCACCCGAGCAGTACTTC.

CDR3 bases: TGTGCCAGCAAGGCGGAAAGGAGCAATCAGCCCCAGCATTTT. Translated, it gives CASKAERSNQPQHF. The chain has TRBV6-5 and TRBJ1-5; D remains unclear. Germline loops: CDR1 MNHEY, CDR2 SVGAGI. Trimming took off 7 bases at V and 1 base at J, with 11 bases between the two ends. The CDR3 is 14 amino acids.

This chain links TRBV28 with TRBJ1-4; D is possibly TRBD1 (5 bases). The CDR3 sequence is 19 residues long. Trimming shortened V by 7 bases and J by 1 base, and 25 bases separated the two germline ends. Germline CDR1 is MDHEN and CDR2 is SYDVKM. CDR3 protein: CASNVFALKGERTNEKLFF. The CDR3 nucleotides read TGTGCCAGCAATGTTTTCGCTTTGAAAGGGGAAAGAACTAATGAAAAACTGTTTTTT.

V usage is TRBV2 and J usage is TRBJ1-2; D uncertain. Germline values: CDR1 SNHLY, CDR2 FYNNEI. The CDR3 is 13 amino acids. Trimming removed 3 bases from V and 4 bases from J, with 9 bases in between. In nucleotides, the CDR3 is TGTGCCAGCAGTGATCTGGGCCTCTATGGCTACACCTTC. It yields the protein CASSDLGLYGYTF.

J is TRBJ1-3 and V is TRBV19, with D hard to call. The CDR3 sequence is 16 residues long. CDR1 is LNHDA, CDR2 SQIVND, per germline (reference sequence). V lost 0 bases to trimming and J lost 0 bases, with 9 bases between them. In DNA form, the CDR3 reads TGTGCCAGTAGTATAGAATCCCGGAGCTCTGGAAACACCATATATTTT. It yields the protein CASSIESRSSGNTIYF.

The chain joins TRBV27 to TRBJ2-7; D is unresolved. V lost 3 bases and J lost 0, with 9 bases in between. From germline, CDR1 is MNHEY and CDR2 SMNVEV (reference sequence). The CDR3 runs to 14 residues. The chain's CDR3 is CASSFKSGSYEQYF. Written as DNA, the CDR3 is TGTGCCAGCAGTTTCAAGTCAGGCTCCTACGAGCAGTACTTC.

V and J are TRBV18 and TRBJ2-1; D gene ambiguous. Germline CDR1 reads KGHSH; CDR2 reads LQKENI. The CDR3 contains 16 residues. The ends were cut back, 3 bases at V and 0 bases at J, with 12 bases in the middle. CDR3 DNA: TGTGCCAGCTCACCCGCCAGACAAAGCTCCTACAATGAGCAGTTCTTC. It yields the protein CASSPARQSSYNEQFF.

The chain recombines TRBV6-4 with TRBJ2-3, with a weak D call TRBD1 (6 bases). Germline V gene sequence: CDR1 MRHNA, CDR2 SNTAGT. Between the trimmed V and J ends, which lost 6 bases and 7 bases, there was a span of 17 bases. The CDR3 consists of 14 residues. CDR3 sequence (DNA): TGTGCCAGCAGCGAGTATGTGTGGGGGCATACGCAGTATTTT. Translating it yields CASSEYVWGHTQYF.

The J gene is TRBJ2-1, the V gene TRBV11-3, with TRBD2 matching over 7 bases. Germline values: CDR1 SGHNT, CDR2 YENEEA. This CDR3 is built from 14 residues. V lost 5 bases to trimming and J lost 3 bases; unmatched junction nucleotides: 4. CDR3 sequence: CASSPSSGYNEQFF. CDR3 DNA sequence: TGTGCCAGCAGCCCCTCTAGCGGCTACAATGAGCAGTTCTTC.